A single count supports the clone carrying this T cell receptor (beta chain). This sample was taken from a study of blood T cell repertoires in COVID-19. The wider study: Sites across the United States, Italy and Spain contributed samples from acute and convalescent COVID-19.

The method was immunoSEQ multiplex PCR; TCRdb's version includes in-frame clones alone and lacks a portion of them. The sample has about 180,000 clones; 87% are singletons. This CDR3 spans 14 amino acids. V was cut by 6 bases and J by 0 bases, with 6 bases left in between. Germline V gene lookup returns CDR1 SNHLY and CDR2 FYNNEI. The sequencing input was peripheral blood. This receptor was obtained from a woman aged 50 to 65 with acute or convalescent COVID-19. V usage is TRBV2 and J usage is TRBJ1-6; D not certain. The CDR3 loop is CASSRNSYNSPLHF. In DNA, the CDR3 is TGTGCCAGCAGCCGTAACTCCTATAATTCACCCCTCCACTTT.